This T cell receptor (beta chain) was observed in a study of T cells in Graves' hyperthyroidism and ophthalmopathy. This clonotype was recorded many times. There were TCR beta CDR3 regions amplified from RNA transcripts. In the first-round RT-PCR of the TCR CDR3, the HTBI primer set was used. TCRdb recomputed calls from the multiplex PCR reads with MiXCR, one row per CDR3 protein. The sample holds 250,000 to 300,000 distinct CDR3 sequences, approximately 15% seen once. Absent ophthalmopathy progression within 18 months defined stable Graves' hyperthyroidism. The sample was blood. The receptor was isolated from a woman aged 40 to 50 with Graves' hyperthyroidism.

CDR3 region: CASSLPKAGGGRASSYNEQFF. CDR3 sequence (DNA): TGTGCCAGCAGCTTACCTAAAGCCGGGGGCGGGAGAGCTAGCTCCTACAATGAGCAGTTCTTC. This chain links TRBV7-9 with TRBJ2-1; D is possibly TRBD2 (7 bases). The CDR3 consists of 21 residues. Trimming removed 2 bases from V and 0 bases from J, with 26 bases in between. The germline gives CDR1 SEHNR, CDR2 FQNEAQ (reference sequence).